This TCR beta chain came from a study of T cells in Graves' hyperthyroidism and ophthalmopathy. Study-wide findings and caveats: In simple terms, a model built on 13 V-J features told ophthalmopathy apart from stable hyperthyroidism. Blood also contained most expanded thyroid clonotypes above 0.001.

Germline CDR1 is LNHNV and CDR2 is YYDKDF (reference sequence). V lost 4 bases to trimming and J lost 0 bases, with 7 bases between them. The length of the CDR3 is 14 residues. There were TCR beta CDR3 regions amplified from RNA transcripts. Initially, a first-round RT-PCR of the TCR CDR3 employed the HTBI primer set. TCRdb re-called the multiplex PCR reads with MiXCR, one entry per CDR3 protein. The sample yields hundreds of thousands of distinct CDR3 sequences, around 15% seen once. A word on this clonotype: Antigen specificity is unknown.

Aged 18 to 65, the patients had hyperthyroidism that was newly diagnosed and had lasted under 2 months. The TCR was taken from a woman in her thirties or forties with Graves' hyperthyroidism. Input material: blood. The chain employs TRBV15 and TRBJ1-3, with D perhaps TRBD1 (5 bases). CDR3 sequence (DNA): TGTGCCACCAGCAAGGGACTCTCTGGAAACACCATATATTTT. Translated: CATSKGLSGNTIYF.